This T cell receptor (beta chain) was recovered during a study of T cells in localized non-small cell lung cancer. General observations from the study: Uninvolved adjacent lung showed higher T cell clonality than tumor. A median roughly 50 of the top 100 tumor clones appeared in adjacent lung. The study linked higher blood T cell density to longer overall survival. Sequence data derive from only one tumor region, so heterogeneity remains possible.

Germline lookup yields CDR1 MNHEY and CDR2 SVGAGI. This CDR3 spans 15 amino acids. Comments on this clone: Antigen specificity is unknown.

Only in-frame clones appear in the TCRdb table, and some are missing; sequencing was by immunoSEQ multiplex PCR. The table includes tens of thousands of clones, 75% to 90% detected once. The receptor was derived from a man aged 40 to 69 with stage III lung adenocarcinoma. Source: peripheral blood mononuclear cells, taken before any cancer treatment. The chain carries TRBV6-5 and TRBJ2-5; 10 bases align to TRBD2. The J call may be wrong; the DNA end is better matched by TRBJ2-7. The CDR3 region is CASSQSTSGAYEQYF. CDR3 in DNA: TGTGCCAGCAGTCAATCAACTAGCGGGGCCTACGAGCAGTACTTC.